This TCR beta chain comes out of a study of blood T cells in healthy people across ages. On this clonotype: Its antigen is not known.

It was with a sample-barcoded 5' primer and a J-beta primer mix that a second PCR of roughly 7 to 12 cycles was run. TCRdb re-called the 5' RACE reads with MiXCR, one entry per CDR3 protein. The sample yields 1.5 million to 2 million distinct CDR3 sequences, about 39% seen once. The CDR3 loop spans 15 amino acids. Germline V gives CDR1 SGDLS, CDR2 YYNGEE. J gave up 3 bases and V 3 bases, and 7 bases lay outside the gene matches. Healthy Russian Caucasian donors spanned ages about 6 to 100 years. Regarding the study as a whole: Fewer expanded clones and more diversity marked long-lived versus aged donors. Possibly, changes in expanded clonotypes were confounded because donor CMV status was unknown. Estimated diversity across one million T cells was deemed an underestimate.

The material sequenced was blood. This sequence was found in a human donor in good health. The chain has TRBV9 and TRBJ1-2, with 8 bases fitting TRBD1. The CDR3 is CASSAPGQVHYGYTF. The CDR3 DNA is TGTGCCAGCAGCGCACCGGGACAGGTCCACTATGGCTACACCTTC.